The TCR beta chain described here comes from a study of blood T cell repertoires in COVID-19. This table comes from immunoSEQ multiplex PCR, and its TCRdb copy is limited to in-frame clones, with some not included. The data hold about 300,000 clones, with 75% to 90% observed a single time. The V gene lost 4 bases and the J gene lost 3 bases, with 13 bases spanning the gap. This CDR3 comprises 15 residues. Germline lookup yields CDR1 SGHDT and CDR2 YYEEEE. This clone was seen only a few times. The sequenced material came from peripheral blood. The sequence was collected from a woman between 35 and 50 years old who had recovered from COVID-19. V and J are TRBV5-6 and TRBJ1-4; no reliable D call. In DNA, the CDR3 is TGTGCCAGCAGCCGACTGGGTGGGTCTAATGAAAAACTGTTTTTT. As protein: CASSRLGGSNEKLFF.